This T cell receptor (beta chain) was sequenced during a study of prognosis after radiotherapy for stage I lung cancer. For the study at large: Nobody among the patients got concurrent therapy with stereotactic body radiotherapy.

Germline V lookup: CDR1 DFQATT, CDR2 SNEGSKA (reference sequence). V lost 1 base to trimming and J lost 4 bases, with 12 bases between them. This CDR3 spans 14 amino acids. General study points: Tumor specificity of expanded TCR clones went undetermined.

Template was genomic DNA; TCR beta CDR3 amplified in two multiplex PCR rounds. The first round of PCR was done with primers that matched each TRBV and TRBJ gene. Universal primers were what the second PCR round used. TCRdb reanalysed the multiplex PCR reads using MiXCR and keeps one entry per CDR3 protein. The sample lists roughly 11,000 distinct CDR3 sequences, 35% occurring once. This clonotype was seen many times. Its cognate antigen is unknown. This chain joins TRBV20-1 and TRBJ2-3, with D tentatively TRBD2 (7 bases). Sequencing was performed on PBMCs, taken before or after stereotactic body radiation therapy (not recorded which). The sequence was obtained from a donor of 50 years or more with non-small cell lung cancer. The CDR3 is CSARGGGYADTQYF. The CDR3 DNA reads TGCAGTGCTAGAGGGGGGGGCTACGCAGATACGCAGTATTTT.